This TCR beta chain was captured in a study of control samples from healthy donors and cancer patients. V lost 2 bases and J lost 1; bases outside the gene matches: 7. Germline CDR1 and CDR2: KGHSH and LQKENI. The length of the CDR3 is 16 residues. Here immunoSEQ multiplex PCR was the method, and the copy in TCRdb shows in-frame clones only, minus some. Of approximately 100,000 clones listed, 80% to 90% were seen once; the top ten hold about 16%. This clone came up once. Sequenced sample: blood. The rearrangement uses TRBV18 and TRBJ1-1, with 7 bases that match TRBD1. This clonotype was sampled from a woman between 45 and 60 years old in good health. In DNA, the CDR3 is TGTGCCAGCTCACCAGTAGATAGGGGGCGGAACACTGAAGCTTTCTTT. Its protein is CASSPVDRGRNTEAFF.